The 8 T cell receptor beta chains below come from one sample, sequenced in a study of T cell changes during pregnancy in multiple sclerosis. Assay used: immunoSEQ multiplex PCR; TCRdb lists only in-frame clones, some missing. The sample records under 130,000 clones, about nine tenths being singletons. Sample: peripheral blood, taken after pregnancy. These TCRs come from a female donor with multiple sclerosis, enrolled in a pregnancy study.

This clone was picked up one time. One end of the junction fails to match germline, which may point to a read error. The V call is TRBV29-1, the J call TRBJ1-2; D perhaps matches TRBD1 (6 bases). This CDR3 comprises 14 residues. Looked up from germline, CDR1 is SQVTM and CDR2 is ANQGSEA. The CDR3, as DNA: TGCAGCGTCGAAGCGCTGGGCGCGAGGGGGGGCTACACCTTC. Translated, it gives CSVEALGARGGYTF.

The chain employs TRBV6-1 and TRBJ1-5; 7 bases match TRBD1. The CDR3 spans 15 residues. Germline V lookup: CDR1 MNHNS, CDR2 SASEGT. V lost 1 base, J lost 4 bases, and 4 bases stayed unmatched. This chain's CDR3 is CASSEGQGENQPQHF. CDR3 sequence (DNA): TGTGCCAGCAGTGAAGGACAGGGAGAGAATCAGCCCCAGCATTTT.

This sequence joins TRBV27 and TRBJ2-5, with D maybe TRBD1 (6 bases). V was pared by 3 bases and J by 5 bases, with 13 bases between. CDR1 is MNHEY, CDR2 SMNVEV, per germline (reference sequence). There are 14 residues in the CDR3. CDR3: CASSLQGRWETQYF. In nucleotides, the CDR3 is TGTGCCAGCAGTTTGCAGGGGCGGTGGGAGACCCAGTACTTC.

The sample holds a few counts of this clone. The gene calls are TRBV9 and TRBJ2-1, with D possibly being TRBD1 (6 bases). The CDR3 length is 14 residues. The V gene's germline CDR1 is SGDLS and CDR2 YYNGEE. V gave up 1 base and J gave up 8 bases, with 13 bases separating them. The CDR3 sequence: CASSVSPGEYEQFF. The CDR3 region has the DNA TGTGCCAGCAGCGTAAGCCCAGGGGAGTATGAGCAGTTCTTC.

The genes are TRBV5-4 and TRBJ2-3; 9 bases map to TRBD1. J was trimmed by 6 bases and V by 3 bases; bases with no gene match: 5. Germline V lookup: CDR1 SGHNT, CDR2 YYREEE (reference sequence). The CDR3 consists of 14 residues. CDR3: CASSWTGDADTQYF. The CDR3, as DNA: TGTGCCAGCAGCTGGACAGGGGACGCGGATACGCAGTATTTT.

This rearrangement joins TRBV13 to TRBJ1-2; D remains unclear. There are 14 residues in the CDR3. V lost 8 bases, J lost 5 bases, and 18 bases lay in between. The germline gives CDR1 PRHDT, CDR2 FYEKMQ (reference sequence). CDR3 region: CASSIQDVAYGYTF. CDR3 sequence (DNA): TGTGCCAGCTCTATTCAGGACGTAGCGTATGGCTACACCTTC.

This clone was detected only a few times. The rearrangement uses TRBV9 and TRBJ2-3, with 9 bases fitting TRBD1. V was pared by 3 bases and J by 2 bases, with 4 bases of the junction left unmatched. The CDR3 has 15 residues. CDR1 SGDLS and CDR2 YYNGEE come from the germline V gene. CDR3 sequence: CASSGQGGHTDTQYF. Written as DNA, the CDR3 is TGTGCCAGCAGCGGACAGGGGGGCCACACAGATACGCAGTATTTT.

This chain joins TRBV18 and TRBJ1-2; D remains ambiguous. The CDR3 spans 13 residues. Germline V CDR1 and CDR2: KGHSH, LQKENI. V was trimmed by 2 bases and J by 2 bases, leaving 6 bases between them. The CDR3 reads CASSPDKNYGYTF. In DNA, the CDR3 is TGTGCCAGCTCACCAGACAAGAACTATGGCTACACCTTC. Combining the CDR3 with reference TRBV18 and TRBJ1-2 gives the whole variable domain NAGVMQNPRHLVRRRGQEARLRCSPMKGHSHVYWYRQLPEEGLKFMVYLQKENIIDESGMPKERFSAEFPKEGPSILRIQQVVRGDSAAYFCASSPDKNYGYTFGSGTRLTVV.